These 6 T cell receptor beta chains were all obtained from the same sample, sequenced in a study of regulatory T cells in long-lasting Graves disease. iRepertoire HTBI primers and Arm-PCR of CDR3 regions built TCR beta libraries. TCRdb fed the multiplex PCR reads into MiXCR, producing one record per CDR3 protein. The table lists 300,000 to 350,000 distinct CDR3 sequences, about 18% of them singletons. Time point given: persistent/refractory GD, antithyroid drugs over 5 years with positive TRAb. RNA isolated from PBMCs was used to make the TCR library. The specimen comprised peripheral blood mononuclear cells (PBMCs), sampled when the disease was refractory, from a patient treated with antithyroid drugs. The origin of the receptors is a female donor with Graves disease.

This clonotype has a handful of counts. V usage is TRBV2 and J usage is TRBJ1-1; the D gene is possibly TRBD1 (5 bases). Looked up from germline, CDR1 is SNHLY and CDR2 is FYNNEI. This CDR3 has 15 amino acids. Between the trimmed V and J ends, which lost 6 bases and 3 bases, there was a span of 17 bases. This CDR3 reads CASRGEKAYYTEAFF. The CDR3 DNA reads TGTGCCAGCAGGGGGGAGAAGGCGTATTACACTGAAGCTTTCTTT.

This clonotype was found a few times. This chain links TRBV7-8 with TRBJ2-6; D is possibly TRBD1 (5 bases). The CDR3 loop spans 19 amino acids. V was cut by 3 bases and J by 9 bases, with 27 bases left in between. Germline V CDR1 and CDR2: SGHVS, FQNEAQ. CDR3 DNA sequence: TGTGCCAGCAGCTTCCGAACACCAGGGTTTCCCCCCCCGGACAACGTCCTGACTTTC. Protein sequence: CASSFRTPGFPPPDNVLTF. The full variable domain, in which reference TRBV7-8 and TRBJ2-6 provide the parts outside the CDR3, is GAGVSQSPRYKVAKRGQDVALRCDPISGHVSLFWYQQALGQGPEFLTYFQNEAQLDKSGLPSDRFFAERPEGSVSTLKIQRTQQEDSAVYLCASSFRTPGFPPPDNVLTFGAGSRLTVL.

This clonotype appeared a few times. The chain uses TRBV20-1 and TRBJ1-6, with TRBD1 identical over 9 bases. CDR3 length: 13 residues. Trimming at V came to 6 bases and at J to 7 bases, leaving 4 bases not matched to a gene. Germline values: CDR1 DFQATT, CDR2 SNEGSKA (reference sequence). CDR3 nucleotides: TGCAGTGCAACAGGGGGCCAGAATTCACCCCTCCACTTT. This gives the protein CSATGGQNSPLHF.

Notes on this clonotype: One base away lies a much larger clone, so this may be a sequencing read error. This chain links TRBV6-1 with TRBJ1-5; a weak D match, TRBD1 (6 bases). The V gene's germline CDR1 is MNHNS and CDR2 SASEGT. V was cut by 9 bases and J by 9 bases, with 18 bases left in between. This CDR3 has 13 residues. Here the CDR3 DNA reads TGTGCCAGAGAAAACAGGGATTTGCTGCCCCAGCATTTT. Amino acids: CARENRDLLPQHF.

The chain combines TRBV20-1 with TRBJ1-1; no firm D call. This CDR3 has 15 residues. The V gene's germline CDR1 is DFQATT and CDR2 SNEGSKA (reference sequence). V shed 3 bases and J shed 0 bases, with 14 bases lying between them. This CDR3 reads CSASGPYRLNTEAFF. The CDR3 bases are TGCAGTGCTAGTGGTCCGTACAGATTGAACACTGAAGCTTTCTTT.

The chain is built from TRBV28 and TRBJ2-3; 11 bases line up with TRBD2. The ends lost 2 bases at V and 3 bases at J; junction bases unmatched: 16. Per germline, CDR1 MDHEN and CDR2 SYDVKM. This CDR3 is built from 20 residues. The CDR3 is CASSLRVRLAGGRSTDTQYF. The CDR3 nucleotides read TGTGCCAGCAGTTTAAGGGTCCGGCTAGCGGGAGGAAGGAGTACAGATACGCAGTATTTT.